Below are 5 T cell receptor beta chains sequenced from a single sample in a study of OX40 agonist ivuxolimab in advanced cancers. Profiled with immunoSEQ multiplex PCR; TCRdb holds only in-frame clones, not every one. The table lists roughly 70,000 clones, roughly 80% of them singletons. Here the sequenced sample was CD4+ or CD8+ T cells sorted from blood, taken in a trial of the OX40 agonist ivuxolimab. The receptors shown here come from an adult with an advanced solid tumor such as melanoma, head and neck, liver or kidney cancer.

The chain has TRBV7-3 and TRBJ2-1, with 11 bases matching TRBD2. V lost 3 bases and J lost 6; bases outside the gene matches: 7. CDR3 length: 16 amino acids. Germline V lookup: CDR1 SGHTA, CDR2 FQGTGA. The CDR3 DNA is TGTGCCAGCAGCTTTCGGGCTAGCGGGGGGTCCAATGAGCAGTTCTTC. Protein sequence: CASSFRASGGSNEQFF. Based on the CDR3 plus reference TRBV7-3 and TRBJ2-1, the full variable domain is GAGVSQTPSNKVTEKGKYVELRCDPISGHTALYWYRQSLGQGPEFLIYFQGTGAADDSGLPNDRFFAVRPEGSVSTLKIQRTERGDSAVYLCASSFRASGGSNEQFFGPGTRLTVL.

The rearrangement links TRBV4-1 to TRBJ2-2, with D unclear. V was clipped by 1 base and J by 4 bases, with 4 bases between them. This CDR3 comprises 13 residues. Germline V gene lookup returns CDR1 MGHRA and CDR2 YSYEKL. CDR3: CASSQVRTGELFF. CDR3 nucleotide sequence: TGCGCCAGCAGCCAAGTACGCACCGGGGAGCTGTTTTTT.

J is TRBJ2-4 and V is TRBV5-4, with D possibly matching TRBD1 (5 bases). CDR3 length: 13 residues. Germline lookup yields CDR1 SGHNT and CDR2 YYREEE (reference sequence). The V and J ends lost 4 bases and 13 bases respectively, with 18 bases between them. CDR3 DNA: TGTGCCAGCAGCCCAGAGACCAGACAGAGACAGTACTTC. Amino acids: CASSPETRQRQYF.

V and J are TRBV11-2 and TRBJ2-1; D remains ambiguous. This CDR3 region has 13 residues. Looked up from germline, CDR1 is SGHAT and CDR2 is FQNNGV. V was clipped by 5 bases and J by 9 bases, with 14 bases between them. CDR3 protein: CASSPDWGREQFF. CDR3 DNA sequence: TGTGCCAGCAGCCCCGATTGGGGTCGTGAGCAGTTCTTC. Drawing the rest from reference TRBV11-2 and TRBJ2-1, the complete variable domain is EAGVAQSPRYKIIEKRQSVAFWCNPISGHATLYWYQQILGQGPKLLIQFQNNGVVDDSQLPKDRFSAERLKGVDSTLKIQPAKLEDSAVYLCASSPDWGREQFFGPGTRLTVL.

V usage is TRBV11-3 and J usage is TRBJ1-3; no reliable D call. Between the trimmed V and J ends, which lost 6 bases and 0 bases, there was a span of 6 bases. The length of the CDR3 is 13 residues. The germline V gene encodes CDR1 SGHNT and CDR2 YENEEA. CDR3 sequence reads: CASRTRSGNTIYF. The CDR3 region has the DNA TGTGCCAGCAGGACCCGCTCTGGAAACACCATATATTTT.